The rows below give T cell receptor beta chains drawn from one sample of a study of blood T cell repertoires in COVID-19. Assay: immunoSEQ multiplex PCR; the TCRdb copy retains only in-frame clones and omits some. The data show roughly 280,000 clones, over 65% seen once. Source material: peripheral blood. The receptors were sampled from a man aged 55 to 70 who had recovered from COVID-19. Both conserved end residues are part of each CDR3. The D gene is left open where the match is weak. The listing skips clone size in some rows; elsewhere it reads once, few, many or a size class.

d_call,j_call,clone_size,v_call,cdr3_aa,cdr3_nt
NA,TRBJ2-7,NA,TRBV30,CAWRSLGRGEQYF,TGTGCCTGGAGATCGCTAGGCCGGGGCGAGCAGTACTTC
TRBD1,TRBJ1-2,few,TRBV18,CASSPRAGGLNYGYTF,TGTGCCAGCTCACCCCGGGCAGGGGGTCTTAACTATGGCTACACCTTC
NA,TRBJ2-5,NA,TRBV5-1,CASSYGMQETQYF,TGCGCCAGCAGCTACGGGATGCAAGAGACCCAGTACTTC
NA,TRBJ2-5,NA,TRBV18,CASSPPTGGTQETQYF,TGTGCCAGCTCACCACCTACTGGGGGGACCCAAGAGACCCAGTACTTC
NA,TRBJ2-7,once,TRBV19,CASSTAGQKEQYF,TGTGCCAGTAGTACTGCGGGACAGAAAGAGCAGTACTTC
NA,TRBJ2-5,NA,TRBV5-5,CASSVGARAEETQYF,TGTGCCAGCAGCGTTGGTGCGAGGGCCGAAGAGACCCAGTACTTC
NA,TRBJ2-3,few,TRBV4-1,CASSQEGARQANTDTQYF,TGCGCCAGCAGCCAAGAGGGAGCGAGACAGGCCAACACAGATACGCAGTATTTT
NA,TRBJ1-1,NA,TRBV6-1,CASSEVRGRVAEAFF,TGTGCCAGCAGTGAAGTCCGTGGCAGGGTCGCTGAAGCTTTCTTT
TRBD1,TRBJ2-4,few,TRBV5-1,CASSTGQVQNIQYF,TGCGCCAGCAGCACGGGACAGGTCCAAAACATTCAGTACTTC
NA,TRBJ2-5,NA,TRBV10-2,CASSEMESTQYF,TGCGCCAGCAGTGAGATGGAGTCCACCCAGTACTTC
NA,TRBJ2-7,few,TRBV10-3,CAISEFGEQYF,TGTGCCATCAGTGAGTTCGGGGAGCAGTACTTC
NA,TRBJ1-3,NA,TRBV15,CATSRDFSRGSGNTIYF,TGTGCCACCAGCAGAGATTTCTCGCGGGGCTCTGGAAACACCATATATTTT
NA,TRBJ1-1,NA,TRBV6-5,CASIPRPGEFGAFF,TGTGCCAGCATCCCCAGGCCGGGGGAATTTGGAGCTTTCTTT
NA,TRBJ2-2,NA,TRBV18,CASSPRGSNTGELFF,TGTGCCAGCTCACCACGGGGCTCGAACACCGGGGAGCTGTTTTTT
TRBD1,TRBJ1-1,NA,TRBV6-1,CASSEAGQGRTEAFF,TGTGCCAGCAGTGAAGCGGGACAGGGAAGGACTGAAGCTTTCTTT